This T cell receptor beta chain was sequenced in a study of T cell responses to AZD1222 COVID-19 vaccine. Broader study findings: The donors showed a predominance of white British ancestry and of females, with possible underestimation of clonal diversity. Repertoires were obtained only post-peak T cell response. The CD4 TCRs associated with vaccination extended across spike and predominated at 160-218 and 743-854.

CDR3 length: 11 residues. Trimming pared 5 bases from V and 5 bases from J, leaving 4 bases between. In germline, CDR1 is SEHNR, CDR2 FQNEAQ (reference sequence). As concerns this clone: What it binds is unknown.

Profiling relied on immunoSEQ multiplex PCR, and the TCRdb table lists in-frame clones only, not all of them. The sample lists about 140,000 clones; less than 95% were seen once. This sequence was found in an adult who received the MenACWY meningococcal vaccine as a control. The chain recombines TRBV7-9 with TRBJ2-1; no firm D call. The sequenced sample was peripheral blood, obtained 28 days after the second dose of the MenACWY control vaccine. The CDR3 spells CASSHHNEQFF. The CDR3 DNA reads as TGTGCCAGCAGCCACCACAATGAGCAGTTCTTC.